This TCR beta chain was captured by sequencing in a study of cytomegalovirus exposure and HLA in healthy donors. Germline values: CDR1 SGHDT, CDR2 YYEEEE. This CDR3 has 15 amino acids. V was clipped by 5 bases and J by 0 bases, with 14 bases between them. PCR was performed using 60 Vbeta and 13 Jbeta primers. Repertoires were generated with immunoSEQ multiplex PCR, while TCRdb's copy carries only in-frame clones and drops some. The sample yields 150,000 to 250,000 clones, of which the top ten take up roughly 0.7%. In the case of this clone: The antigen is undetermined.

Study-wide findings and caveats: The study recorded more than 150 TCR beta chains that were cytomegalovirus-associated. Most of the TCR beta V segments (in an earlier analysis) were productive either about 90% or about 30% of the time.

Sequenced: PBMCs. This clonotype was sampled from a boy aged 5-17 years in good health and CMV-seronegative. The chain couples TRBV5-6 to TRBJ1-1; D is possibly TRBD1 (5 bases). The CDR3, as DNA: TGTGCCAGCAGACCGCTGGGGGGGGTGAACACTGAAGCTTTCTTT. Translation gives CASRPLGGVNTEAFF.